The next 21 T cell receptor beta chains were all read from a single sample in a study of blood T cell repertoires in COVID-19. Some clones are missing from TCRdb's copy, which holds only in-frame ones; the method was immunoSEQ multiplex PCR. The repertoire holds roughly 110,000 clones, with roughly 90% as singletons. Sequencing input: peripheral blood. The receptors come from a man aged 35 to 55 with active or convalescent COVID-19.

The chain recombines TRBV15 with TRBJ2-2; TRBD1 matches 7 bases. V lost 2 bases to trimming and J lost 2 bases; unmatched junction nucleotides: 8. The CDR3 is made up of 17 amino acids. Per the germline V gene, CDR1 is LNHNV and CDR2 is YYDKDF (reference sequence). CDR3 loop: CATSRSRTGINTGELFF. CDR3 coding DNA: TGTGCCACCAGCAGAAGTCGGACAGGAATAAACACCGGGGAGCTGTTTTTT.

This chain joins TRBV5-1 and TRBJ2-2; 9 positions match TRBD1. The CDR3 has 17 residues. Trimming at V came to 0 bases and at J to 7 bases, leaving 10 bases not matched to a gene. CDR1 is SGHRS and CDR2 is YFSETQ in the germline V gene. The CDR3 sequence: CASSLGSLTGGGGELFF. The DNA for the CDR3 is TGCGCCAGCAGCTTGGGCTCCCTAACAGGGGGCGGCGGGGAGCTGTTTTTT.

The chain recombines TRBV4-3 with TRBJ2-1, with a tentative D call TRBD1 (6 bases). CDR1 and CDR2 (germline): LGHNA, YSLEER. V dropped 4 bases and J dropped 7 bases, with 11 bases sitting between them. CDR3 length equals 13 residues. CDR3 coding DNA: TGCGCCAGCAGCCGGGGGCGCTGGAATGAGCAGTTCTTC. It yields the protein CASSRGRWNEQFF.

The rearrangement uses TRBV5-1 and TRBJ2-5; D perhaps matches TRBD2 (6 bases). CDR1 is SGHRS, CDR2 YFSETQ, per germline. This CDR3 is 14 amino acids long. Trimming cost V 4 bases and J 1 base, with 11 bases left between them. This chain's CDR3 is CASSVSGSQETQYF. For the CDR3, the DNA is TGCGCCAGCAGCGTCAGCGGGTCCCAAGAGACCCAGTACTTC.

The rearrangement joins TRBV4-2 to TRBJ2-1; tentative D call: TRBD2 (6 bases). CDR3 length: 17 amino acids. Germline-derived CDR1 and CDR2 are LGHNA and YNFKEQ. Trimming pared 0 bases from V and 9 bases from J, leaving 21 bases between. This chain's CDR3 is CASSQDVASAVLGEQFF. The CDR3 DNA reads TGTGCCAGCAGCCAAGATGTGGCTAGCGCAGTTCTGGGTGAGCAGTTCTTC.

This clone was counted a few times. This chain's CDR3 is CASSPQSPPSTEAFF. In DNA form, the CDR3 reads TGTGCCAGCAGCCCCCAATCCCCCCCGAGCACTGAAGCTTTCTTT. The chain carries TRBV7-2 and TRBJ1-1; D not resolved. This CDR3 comprises 15 residues. Germline V CDR1 and CDR2: SGHTA, FQGNSA. Trimming took off 5 bases at V and 4 bases at J, with 17 bases between the two ends.

The chain joins TRBV2 to TRBJ2-7, with TRBD1 matching 7 bases. Germline-derived CDR1 and CDR2 are SNHLY and FYNNEI. Unmatched junction bases numbered 10, after V lost 8 bases and J lost 6 bases. The CDR3 is 13 amino acids. CDR3 bases: TGTGCCAGCGGGTTAGGGACAGTCCGCGAGCAGTACTTC. This gives the protein CASGLGTVREQYF.

The chain uses TRBV28 and TRBJ2-7; TRBD1 agrees at 7 bases. Trimming took 5 bases from V and 2 from J; bases not matched to a gene: 6. Germline CDR1 and CDR2: MDHEN and SYDVKM. The CDR3 covers 14 residues. The CDR3 DNA follows: TGTGCCAGCAGTGATTCCGGGACAGCCTACGAGCAGTACTTC. Translation gives CASSDSGTAYEQYF.

The V gene is TRBV9, the J gene TRBJ1-5, with a possible D match to TRBD1 (5 bases). Looked up from germline, CDR1 is SGDLS and CDR2 is YYNGEE. The CDR3 is made up of 15 amino acids. The ends were cut back, 3 bases at V and 4 bases at J, with 14 bases in the middle. The chain's CDR3 is CASSGTGVENQPQHF. CDR3 DNA: TGTGCCAGCAGCGGTACGGGGGTTGAGAATCAGCCCCAGCATTTT.

V gene TRBV19 combines with J gene TRBJ2-1; 8 bases fit TRBD2. This CDR3 has 15 amino acids. The ends lost 10 bases at V and 8 bases at J; junction bases unmatched: 16. Germline assignment: CDR1 LNHDA and CDR2 SQIVND (reference sequence). The CDR3 bases are TGTGCCACCACCCCGGCGGGAGGCCCCAACCATGAGCAGTTCTTC. This translates into CATTPAGGPNHEQFF.

Here the CDR3 DNA reads TGTGCCAGTAGTATTATTAGGGGAACTAATGAAAAACTGTTTTTT. It is translated as CASSIIRGTNEKLFF. This chain uses TRBV19 with TRBJ1-4; perhaps TRBD1 as D (5 bases). The CDR3 is 15 residues long. Germline values: CDR1 LNHDA, CDR2 SQIVND (reference sequence). V was cut by 3 bases and J by 1 base, with 9 bases left in between.

The table lists this clone with a count of one. The rearrangement links TRBV20-1 to TRBJ2-7; 9 nucleotides match TRBD1. The CDR3 is made up of 15 amino acids. The J segment lost 0 bases and the V segment lost 3 bases, leaving 6 bases of the junction unmatched. Germline-derived CDR1 and CDR2 are DFQATT and SNEGSKA (reference sequence). CDR3 region: CSASSRDRASYEQYF. The CDR3 nucleotides read TGCAGTGCTAGTTCCCGGGACAGGGCCTCCTACGAGCAGTACTTC.

V and J are TRBV5-1 and TRBJ1-2, with a possible D match to TRBD1 (5 bases). Germline V gene data show CDR1 as SGHRS and CDR2 as YFSETQ. The CDR3 contains 13 residues. The V end lost 3 bases, the J end lost 3 bases, and 9 bases lay between the germline ends. DNA for the CDR3: TGCGCCAGCAGCTCCGACAGCCACTATGGCTACACCTTC. As protein: CASSSDSHYGYTF.

V gene TRBV10-3 combines with J gene TRBJ2-3; 9 bases are a match to TRBD1. Germline-derived CDR1 and CDR2 are ENHRY and SYGVKD. V lost 6 bases and J lost 6; bases outside the gene matches: 10. The CDR3 consists of 15 residues. CDR3 protein: CAIRAGTGLRDTQYF. CDR3 coding DNA: TGTGCCATCAGAGCCGGGACAGGGCTTAGGGATACGCAGTATTTT.

The chain recombines TRBV30 with TRBJ2-3, with unresolved D. The V and J ends lost 5 bases and 3 bases respectively, with 9 bases between them. The CDR3 spans 12 residues. Per germline, CDR1 GTSNPN and CDR2 SVGIG (reference sequence). The CDR3 coding sequence is TGTGCCTGGGCGCCCTATACAGATACGCAGTATTTT. This codes for CAWAPYTDTQYF.

Written as DNA, the CDR3 is TGCAGTGCTAGTTCGTTCGAGCAGTACTTC. Translating gives CSASSFEQYF. The rearrangement uses TRBV20-1 and TRBJ2-7; D unresolved. Looked up from germline, CDR1 is DFQATT and CDR2 is SNEGSKA (reference sequence). This CDR3 spans 10 amino acids. Trimming pared 3 bases from V and 6 bases from J, leaving 6 bases between.

The chain is built from TRBV7-9 and TRBJ2-5; D perhaps matches TRBD2 (5 bases). The V gene's germline CDR1 is SEHNR and CDR2 FQNEAQ (reference sequence). This CDR3 comprises 14 residues. V lost 8 bases to trimming and J lost 4 bases, with 17 bases between them. This chain's CDR3 is CASVPGNAGETQYF. Here the CDR3 DNA reads TGTGCCAGCGTGCCGGGGAATGCAGGAGAGACCCAGTACTTC.

This clone has just one count. This chain uses TRBV6-2 or TRBV6-3 with TRBJ1-1; D not resolved. CDR1 and CDR2 from the germline V gene are MNHEY and SVGEGT. Trimming took 4 bases from V and 0 from J, leaving 9 bases between them. The CDR3 is 14 amino acids. CDR3: CASSSLALNTEAFF. As DNA, the CDR3 is TGTGCCAGCAGTTCACTTGCCTTGAACACTGAAGCTTTCTTT.

This clone came up a few times. The gene calls are TRBV4-1 and TRBJ1-1, with D unclear. Germline V gives CDR1 MGHRA, CDR2 YSYEKL. V lost 4 bases and J lost 1, with 10 bases in between. The CDR3 consists of 14 residues. As DNA, the CDR3 is TGCGCCAGCAGCCCACGGGAAGGGAACACTGAAGCTTTCTTT. Protein sequence: CASSPREGNTEAFF.

This clone was recorded only once. The chain recombines TRBV7-6 with TRBJ2-1; D is possibly TRBD2 (5 bases). Trimming cost V 1 base and J 9 bases, with 19 bases left between them. Germline CDR1 and CDR2: SGHVS and FNYEAQ. CDR3 length equals 16 residues. The CDR3 sequence: CASSLGASGVSVEQFF. The DNA for the CDR3 is TGTGCCAGCAGCTTAGGGGCGAGCGGCGTGTCAGTTGAGCAGTTCTTC.

The chain combines TRBV6-1 with TRBJ1-5, with D possibly being TRBD1 (6 bases). The germline gives CDR1 MNHNS, CDR2 SASEGT. The length of the CDR3 is 15 residues. Deletions cut 3 bases from V and 7 bases from J, with 16 bases between. CDR3: CASSDGQTGGQPQHF. The CDR3 DNA reads TGTGCCAGCAGTGATGGACAGACGGGCGGACAGCCCCAGCATTTT.